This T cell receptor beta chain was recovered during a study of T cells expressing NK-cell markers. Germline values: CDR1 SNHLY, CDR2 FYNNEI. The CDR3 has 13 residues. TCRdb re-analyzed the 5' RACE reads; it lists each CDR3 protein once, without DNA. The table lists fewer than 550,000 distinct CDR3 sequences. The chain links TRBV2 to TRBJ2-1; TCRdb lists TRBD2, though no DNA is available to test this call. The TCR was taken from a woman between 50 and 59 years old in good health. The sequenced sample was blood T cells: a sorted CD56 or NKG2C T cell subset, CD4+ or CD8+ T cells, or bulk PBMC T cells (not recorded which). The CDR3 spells CASHPRVRNEQFF.